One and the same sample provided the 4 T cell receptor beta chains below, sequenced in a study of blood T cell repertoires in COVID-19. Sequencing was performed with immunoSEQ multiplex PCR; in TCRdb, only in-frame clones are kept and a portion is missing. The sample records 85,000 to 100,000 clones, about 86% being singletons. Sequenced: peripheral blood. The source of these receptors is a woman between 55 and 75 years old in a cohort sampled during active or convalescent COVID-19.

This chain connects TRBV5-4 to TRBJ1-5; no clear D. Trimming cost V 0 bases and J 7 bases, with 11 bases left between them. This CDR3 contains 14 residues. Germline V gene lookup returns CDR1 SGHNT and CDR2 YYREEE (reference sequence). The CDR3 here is CASSLVGDDQPQHF. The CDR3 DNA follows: TGTGCCAGCAGCTTGGTCGGGGATGACCAGCCCCAGCATTTT.

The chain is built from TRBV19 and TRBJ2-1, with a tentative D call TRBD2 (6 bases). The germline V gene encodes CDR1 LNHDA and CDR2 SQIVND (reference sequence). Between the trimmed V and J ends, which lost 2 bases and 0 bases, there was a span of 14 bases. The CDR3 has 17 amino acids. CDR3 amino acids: CASSIRGLSTSYNEQFF. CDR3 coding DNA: TGTGCCAGTAGTATACGAGGACTATCCACCTCCTACAATGAGCAGTTCTTC. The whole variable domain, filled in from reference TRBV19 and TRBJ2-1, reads DGGITQSPKYLFRKEGQNVTLSCEQNLNHDAMYWYRQDPGQGLRLIYYSQIVNDFQKGDIAEGYSVSREKKESFPLTVTSAQKNPTAFYLCASSIRGLSTSYNEQFFGPGTRLTVL.

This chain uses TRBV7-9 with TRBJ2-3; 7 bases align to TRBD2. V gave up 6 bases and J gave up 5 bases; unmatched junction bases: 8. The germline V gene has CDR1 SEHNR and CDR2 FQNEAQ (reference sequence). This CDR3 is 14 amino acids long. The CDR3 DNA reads TGTGCCAGCAGGGAAGCGGGGTGGGGAGATACGCAGTATTTT. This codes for CASREAGWGDTQYF.

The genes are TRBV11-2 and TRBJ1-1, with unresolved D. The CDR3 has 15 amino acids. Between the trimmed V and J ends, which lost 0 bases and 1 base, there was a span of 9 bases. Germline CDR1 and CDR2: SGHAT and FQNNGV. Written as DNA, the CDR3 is TGTGCCAGCAGCTTAGAACGGAGACGGAACACTGAAGCTTTCTTT. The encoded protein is CASSLERRRNTEAFF.